The T cell receptor beta chain described here comes from a study of tumor and adjacent non-tumor tissue in lung cancer. At the level of the study: About 4.2 million productive TCRbeta reads were obtained per sample on average.

RNA was extracted from bulk tissue without any cell sorting. Study-wide results and limits: Higher tumor TCR diversity was associated with shorter survival. Normal lung showed higher cumulative top 100 clone frequency than tumor.

A modified ARM-PCR protocol with three rounds of nested PCR amplified TCRbeta. TCRdb reprocessed the multiplex PCR reads with MiXCR, giving one entry per CDR3 protein. The sample yields 200,000 or so distinct CDR3 sequences, 70% to 75% seen once. Concerning this clonotype: As yet, its antigen is unknown. One base away lies a much larger clone, so this may be a sequencing read error.

The germline V gene encodes CDR1 LGHNA and CDR2 YSLEER. The CDR3 loop spans 15 amino acids. The germline V and J ends were trimmed by 5 bases and 2 bases, with 15 bases remaining between them. The rearrangement joins TRBV4-3 to TRBJ1-2, with D tentatively TRBD1 (6 bases). This TCR was recovered from a man in his 60s with non-small cell lung cancer. The specimen was lung tumor tissue. CDR3 in amino acids: CASSGHLTGNYGYTF. In DNA form, the CDR3 reads TGCGCCAGCAGCGGACACCTTACAGGGAACTATGGCTACACCTTC.